This TCR beta chain was sequenced during a study of blood T cell repertoires in COVID-19. In the study overall: Material from acute and convalescent COVID-19 was sourced from the United States, Italy and Spain.

Authors' analysis steps: Using reference gene primer amplification, nucleated cell counts were estimated. Profiled with immunoSEQ multiplex PCR; TCRdb holds only in-frame clones, not every one. V and J calls and clone size follow that table, whereas D and trimming were derived from the DNA. The table has 300,000 to 400,000 clones, approximately 86% seen once. The CDR3 runs to 12 residues. CDR1 and CDR2 from the germline V gene are GTSNPN and SVGIG (reference sequence). V shed 5 bases, J shed 9 bases, and the junction held 2 bases outside the gene matches. This clonotype was obtained from a young man with COVID-19, enrolled during active disease. Source material: peripheral blood. This chain links TRBV30 with TRBJ2-5, with TRBD2 matching 14 bases. CDR3 DNA sequence: TGTGCCTGGGGGACTAGCGGGAGAGCCCAGTACTTC. Encoded protein: CAWGTSGRAQYF.